The next 13 T cell receptor beta chains were all read from a single sample in a study of T cells after yellow fever vaccination. TCRdb recomputed calls from the 5' RACE reads with MiXCR, one row per CDR3 protein. Of under 600,000 distinct CDR3 sequences detected, roughly a fifth appear once; the ten largest clones hold around 16%. Material: PBMCs, obtained approximately 22 days after the first yellow fever vaccination. The receptor source for this set is a man in his late teens or twenties who received the YFV17D yellow fever vaccine.

The chain links TRBV6-5 to TRBJ1-5; TRBD1 is a possible D gene (5 bases). The CDR3 consists of 13 residues. Trimming pared 2 bases from V and 6 bases from J, leaving 8 bases between. CDR1 and CDR2 from the germline V gene are MNHEY and SVGAGI. The CDR3 DNA reads as TGTGCCAGCAGTTACGGGGGTGCTCAGCCCCAGCATTTT. This codes for CASSYGGAQPQHF.

V gene TRBV20-1 combines with J gene TRBJ2-5, with 11 nucleotides matching TRBD2. The germline CDR1 and CDR2 sequences are DFQATT and SNEGSKA (reference sequence). V shed 5 bases and J 3 bases; nucleotides not matched to a gene: 8. The CDR3 runs 15 residues. The CDR3 spells CSAQTPSGGKETQYF. CDR3 nucleotide sequence: TGCAGTGCTCAGACGCCTAGCGGGGGGAAAGAGACCCAGTACTTC.

A few counts support this clonotype. This chain joins TRBV7-8 and TRBJ2-7, with 8 bases lining up with TRBD2. Germline trimming cut 1 base from V and 0 bases from J; bases unmatched to any gene: 2. The CDR3 length is 15 residues. CDR1 SGHVS and CDR2 FQNEAQ come from the germline V gene. The CDR3 loop reads CASSLGAGASYEQYF. CDR3 DNA: TGTGCCAGCAGCTTAGGAGCGGGGGCCTCCTACGAGCAGTACTTC.

The rearrangement joins TRBV20-1 to TRBJ1-5; TRBD1 agrees at 8 bases. The CDR3 is made up of 14 amino acids. Germline CDR1 is DFQATT and CDR2 is SNEGSKA (reference sequence). Germline trimming cut 4 bases from V and 2 bases from J; bases unmatched to any gene: 4. The CDR3 DNA follows: TGCAGTGCTACAGGGGGCGGGGGCAATCAGCCCCAGCATTTT. Translated: CSATGGGGNQPQHF.

The chain has TRBV7-9 and TRBJ1-4; 10 bases fit TRBD1. CDR1 and CDR2 from the germline V gene are SEHNR and FQNEAQ (reference sequence). The V and J ends lost 5 bases and 7 bases, in that order; junction bases with no gene match: 7. This CDR3 is built from 15 residues. The CDR3 DNA reads as TGTGCCAGCAGCGAGCCCGGGACAGGGGTTGAAAAACTGTTTTTT. Encoded protein: CASSEPGTGVEKLFF. The full variable domain, with the rest looked up from reference TRBV7-9 and TRBJ1-4, is DTGVSQNPRHKITKRGQNVTFRCDPISEHNRLYWYRQTLGQGPEFLTYFQNEAQLEKSRLLSDRFSAERPKGSFSTLEIQRTEQGDSAMYLCASSEPGTGVEKLFFGSGTQLSVL.

On this clonotype: Germline and junction disagree at one end, which may indicate a read error. V and J are TRBV5-1 and TRBJ2-1; D is possibly TRBD2 (7 bases). The germline V gene encodes CDR1 SGHRS and CDR2 YFSETQ. This CDR3 comprises 17 residues. In nucleotides, the CDR3 is TGCGCCAGTAGCTCCATAGGGGGGGGGTACGGATCGGGTGAGCAGTTCTTC. Encoded protein: CASSSIGGGYGSGEQFF.

A note on this clonotype: Given the absence of the conserved phenylalanine or tryptophan at the CDR3 end, a read error is likely. The chain is built from TRBV10-3 and TRBJ2-3, with D hard to call. CDR1 and CDR2 from the germline V gene are ENHRY and SYGVKD. The length of the CDR3 is 11 residues. V dropped 7 bases and J dropped 1 base, with 3 bases sitting between them. The CDR3 protein is CAIMGTDTQYS. CDR3 bases: TGTGCCATCATGGGCACAGATACGCAGTATTCT.

In this sample, this clonotype turned up a few times. The V and J genes are TRBV7-2 and TRBJ2-3; 11 positions match TRBD1. The V gene's germline CDR1 is SGHTA and CDR2 FQGNSA. Losses at the gene ends were 8 bases for V and 3 bases for J; bases not matched to a gene: 10. CDR3 size: 16 residues. The CDR3 DNA is TGTGCCAGCGGGAAGGACAGGGGGCTTCTGACAGATACGCAGTATTTT. Protein sequence: CASGKDRGLLTDTQYF.

In nucleotides, the CDR3 is TGTGCCAGCAAGACGGAGGGATCTCGGAACGAGCAGTACTTC. It specifies CASKTEGSRNEQYF. The gene calls are TRBV11-2 and TRBJ2-7, with D tentatively TRBD2 (6 bases). Germline V gene data show CDR1 as SGHAT and CDR2 as FQNNGV. The CDR3 is made up of 14 amino acids. With 7 bases removed from V and 5 bases from J, the gap between germline ends came to 18 bases.

This clonotype was observed a handful of times. The CDR3 DNA follows: TGTGCCAGCAGTCAGACAGTCGGTCTTGAAAAACTGTTTTTT. Its translation is CASSQTVGLEKLFF. The chain couples TRBV28 to TRBJ1-4, with D perhaps matching TRBD1 (5 bases). Germline V gene sequence: CDR1 MDHEN, CDR2 SYDVKM. The V and J ends lost 5 bases and 7 bases respectively, with 14 bases between them. The CDR3 sequence is 14 residues long.

This clonotype was observed a handful of times. V is TRBV7-2 and J is TRBJ1-6; 10 bases fit TRBD1. Per the germline V gene, CDR1 is SGHTA and CDR2 is FQGNSA. The CDR3 length is 17 residues. V was clipped by 4 bases and J by 8 bases; unmatched bases: 11. The CDR3 bases are TGTGCCAGCAGCTCGGGTTCAGGGACAGGGGCTTATTCACCCCTCCACTTT. It is translated as CASSSGSGTGAYSPLHF. The variable domain in full, with the rest retrieved from reference TRBV7-2 and TRBJ1-6, is GAGVSQSPSNKVTEKGKDVELRCDPISGHTALYWYRQSLGQGLEFLIYFQGNSAPDKSGLPSDRFSAERTGGSVSTLTIQRTQQEDSAVYLCASSSGSGTGAYSPLHFGNGTRLTVT.

Regarding this clonotype: One junction end does not reproduce the germline sequence, and a read error may be involved. The rearrangement joins TRBV5-1 to TRBJ2-5; D unclear. The CDR3 totals 12 residues. Germline assignment: CDR1 SGHRS and CDR2 YFSETQ. The CDR3 region is CASSFPGESQYF. In DNA form, the CDR3 reads TGCGCCAGCAGCTTTCCAGGAGAGTCCCAGTACTTC.

V and J are TRBV5-1 and TRBJ1-2, with D possibly being TRBD1 (6 bases). The CDR3 extends over 13 amino acids. The V end lost 4 bases, the J end lost 8 bases, and 15 bases lay between the germline ends. Germline-derived CDR1 and CDR2 are SGHRS and YFSETQ. CDR3 sequence reads: CASSEGGGTGYTF. The CDR3 DNA sequence: TGCGCCAGCAGCGAGGGAGGGGGGACCGGCTACACCTTC.